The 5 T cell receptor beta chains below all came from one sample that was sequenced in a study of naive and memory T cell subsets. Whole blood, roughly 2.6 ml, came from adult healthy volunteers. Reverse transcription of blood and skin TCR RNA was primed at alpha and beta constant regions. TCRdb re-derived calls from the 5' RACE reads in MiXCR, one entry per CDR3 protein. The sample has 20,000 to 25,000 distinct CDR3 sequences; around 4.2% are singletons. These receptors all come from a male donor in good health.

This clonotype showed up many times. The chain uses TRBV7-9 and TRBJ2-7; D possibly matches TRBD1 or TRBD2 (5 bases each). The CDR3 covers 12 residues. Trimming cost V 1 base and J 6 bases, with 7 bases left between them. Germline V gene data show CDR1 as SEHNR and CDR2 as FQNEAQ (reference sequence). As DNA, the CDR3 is TGTGCCAGCAGCTTAGAAGGGACCGAGCAGTACTTC. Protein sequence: CASSLEGTEQYF. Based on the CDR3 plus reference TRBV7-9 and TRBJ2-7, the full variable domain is DTGVSQNPRHKITKRGQNVTFRCDPISEHNRLYWYRQTLGQGPEFLTYFQNEAQLEKSRLLSDRFSAERPKGSFSTLEIQRTEQGDSAMYLCASSLEGTEQYFGPGTRLTVT.

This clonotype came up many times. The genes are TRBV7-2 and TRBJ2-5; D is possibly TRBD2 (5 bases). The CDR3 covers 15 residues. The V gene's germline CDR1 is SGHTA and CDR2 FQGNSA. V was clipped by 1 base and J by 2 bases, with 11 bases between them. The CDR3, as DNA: TGTGCCAGCAGCTTAGGCCGAGCGGTGCAAGAGACCCAGTACTTC. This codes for CASSLGRAVQETQYF.

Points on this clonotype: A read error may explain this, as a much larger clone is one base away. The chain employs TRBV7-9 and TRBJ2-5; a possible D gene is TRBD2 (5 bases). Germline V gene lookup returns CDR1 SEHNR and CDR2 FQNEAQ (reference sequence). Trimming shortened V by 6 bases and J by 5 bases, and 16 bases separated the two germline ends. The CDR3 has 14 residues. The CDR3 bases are TGTGCCAGCAGACCCCGGGATCGCCAGGAGACCCAGTACTTC. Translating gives CASRPRDRQETQYF.

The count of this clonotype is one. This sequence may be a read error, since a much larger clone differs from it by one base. The CDR3 region is CASSCGLSSTEAFF. As DNA, the CDR3 is TGTGCCAGCAGTTGCGGGCTTAGTAGCACTGAAGCTTTCTTT. This sequence joins TRBV6-2 or TRBV6-3 and TRBJ1-1; D is unclear. The V gene's germline CDR1 is MNHEY and CDR2 SVGEGT. This CDR3 contains 14 residues. The V end was cut by 4 bases, the J end by 4 bases, with 13 bases between.

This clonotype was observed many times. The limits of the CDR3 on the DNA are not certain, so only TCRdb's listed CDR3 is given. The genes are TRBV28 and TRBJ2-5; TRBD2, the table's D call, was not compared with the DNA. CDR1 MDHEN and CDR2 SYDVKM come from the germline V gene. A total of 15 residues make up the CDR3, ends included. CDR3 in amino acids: CASSSSTSLQETQYF.